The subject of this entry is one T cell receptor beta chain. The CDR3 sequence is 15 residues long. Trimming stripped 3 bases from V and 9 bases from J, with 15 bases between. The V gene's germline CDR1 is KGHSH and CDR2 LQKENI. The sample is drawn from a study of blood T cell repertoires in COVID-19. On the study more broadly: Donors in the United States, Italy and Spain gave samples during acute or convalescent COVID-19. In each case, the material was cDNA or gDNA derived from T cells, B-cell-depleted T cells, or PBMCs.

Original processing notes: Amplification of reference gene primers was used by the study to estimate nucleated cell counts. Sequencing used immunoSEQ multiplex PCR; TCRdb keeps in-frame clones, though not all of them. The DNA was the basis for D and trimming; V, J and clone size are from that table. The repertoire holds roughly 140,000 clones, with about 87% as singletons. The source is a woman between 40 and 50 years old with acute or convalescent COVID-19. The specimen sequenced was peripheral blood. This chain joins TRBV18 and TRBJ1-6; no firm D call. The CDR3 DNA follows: TGTGCCAGCTCACCTAACGATCCGGTTACTTCACCCCTCCACTTT. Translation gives CASSPNDPVTSPLHF.